Following are 22 T cell receptor beta chains from one sample sequenced in a study of blood T cells in healthy people across ages (dated by TCRdb to the mid-2010s). To prepare the library, 5' RACE was applied. TCRdb lists the instrument as Illumina HiSeq 2500. A second PCR of about 7 to 12 cycles was performed with a sample-barcoded 5' primer and a J-beta primer mix. Through fastp at Q25 and MiXCR, TCRdb rebuilt clones from the public reads, retaining in-frame beta chains. Each CDR3 protein gets just one entry, which takes the most common genes and DNA from the rows behind it. The sample has about 1,600,000 distinct CDR3 sequences on record, around two fifths of them singletons. The top ten constitute under 8% of the sample. Sequencing used blood. The receptors were sampled from a woman between 18 and 29 years old in good health.

This rearrangement joins TRBV21-1 to TRBJ1-6. TRBV21-1 is listed as a pseudogene. The CDR3 sequence is 21 residues long. Written as DNA, the CDR3 is TGTGCCAGCAGCAAAAACTGGAGATCGTTTATCGGGACTCACTGGGGTTCACCCCTCCACTTT. Protein product: CASSKNWRSFIGTHWGSPLHF.

The V and J genes are TRBV20-1 and TRBJ1-1; D might be TRBD1 (5 bases). CDR1 and CDR2 (germline): DFQATT, SNEGSKA (reference sequence). Trimming stripped 3 bases from V and 5 bases from J, with 16 bases between. CDR3 length: 14 residues. CDR3 nucleotide sequence: TGCAGTGCTAGGCTGGGGGGGGTAAAAACTGAAGCTTTCTTT. Translation: CSARLGGVKTEAFF.

V is TRBV20-1 and J is TRBJ2-5; 11 bases are a match to TRBD2. The germline CDR1 and CDR2 sequences are DFQATT and SNEGSKA (reference sequence). The CDR3 loop spans 14 amino acids. V was clipped by 5 bases and J by 11 bases; unmatched bases: 13. DNA for the CDR3: TGCAGTGCTGGCTCTCGACTAGCGGGGAATGAGCAGTACTTC. This encodes CSAGSRLAGNEQYF.

This clonotype has more than one count but fewer than ten. The chain joins TRBV6-1 to TRBJ2-5; 9 nucleotides agree with TRBD2. V dropped 3 bases and J dropped 3; count of bases not matched to a gene: 14. The CDR3 is 18 amino acids. Germline assignment: CDR1 MNHNS and CDR2 SASEGT. The CDR3 DNA follows: TGTGCCAGCAGTGACGTGAAGCCTAGCGGGAATTGGGAAGAGACCCAGTACTTC. Residues: CASSDVKPSGNWEETQYF.

This clonotype was counted only a few times. The chain employs TRBV10-3 and TRBJ2-5; a weak D match, TRBD1 (6 bases). In germline, CDR1 is ENHRY, CDR2 SYGVKD. This CDR3 contains 17 residues. The V and J ends lost 5 bases and 4 bases respectively, with 23 bases between them. CDR3 in DNA: TGTGCCATCAGTTCAGGGGCAGGTCAAACTAACTTAGAGACCCAGTACTTC. This gives the protein CAISSGAGQTNLETQYF.

The chain recombines TRBV7-9 with TRBJ1-1; 7 nucleotides align to TRBD1. Germline V gene sequence: CDR1 SEHNR, CDR2 FQNEAQ (reference sequence). J lost 1 base, V lost 6 bases, and 11 bases had no gene match. The CDR3 covers 16 residues. The CDR3: CASRRDSTGPNTEAFF. The DNA for the CDR3 is TGTGCCAGCAGAAGGGATTCGACAGGGCCGAACACTGAAGCTTTCTTT.

The chain couples TRBV18 to TRBJ1-1; a possible D gene is TRBD1 (5 bases). Deletions cut 1 base from V and 1 base from J, with 16 bases between. Germline V lookup: CDR1 KGHSH, CDR2 LQKENI. The CDR3 is 17 amino acids. In DNA, the CDR3 is TGTGCCAGCTCACCACGTGGATCAGGGTCGACGAACACTGAAGCTTTCTTT. This sequence encodes CASSPRGSGSTNTEAFF.

This clonotype was recorded a few times. The chain is built from TRBV10-3 and TRBJ2-1, with D perhaps matching TRBD1 or TRBD2 (5 bases each). Trimming left V 5 bases short and J 4 bases short, with 15 bases between. This CDR3 spans 15 amino acids. The V gene's germline CDR1 is ENHRY and CDR2 SYGVKD. CDR3 protein: CAISYLGTSYNEQFF. DNA for the CDR3: TGTGCCATCAGTTATCTTGGGACGTCATACAATGAGCAGTTCTTC.

The rearrangement uses TRBV12-3 or TRBV12-4 and TRBJ1-2, with D possibly TRBD1 on 5 matching bases. Trimming took off 6 bases at V and 3 bases at J, with 14 bases between the two ends. The CDR3 runs to 14 residues. CDR3 in amino acids: CASRMTENHYGYTF. CDR3 nucleotide sequence: TGTGCCAGCAGGATGACAGAGAATCACTATGGCTACACCTTC.

This clonotype was seen a few times. V usage is TRBV12-3 or TRBV12-4 and J usage is TRBJ1-2; 8 nucleotides line up with TRBD1. V gave up 6 bases and J gave up 4 bases; unmatched junction bases: 7. CDR3 length: 14 amino acids. The CDR3 region is CASSRAGTGYGYTF. The CDR3 DNA follows: TGTGCCAGCAGCCGCGCCGGGACAGGCTATGGCTACACCTTC.

The CDR3 loop is CASSEIRTGPTNQPQHF. The CDR3 DNA reads TGTGCCAGCAGTGAAATTCGGACGGGACCGACAAATCAGCCCCAGCATTTT. This sequence joins TRBV6-1 and TRBJ1-5; weak D call: TRBD1 (5 bases). CDR3 length: 17 residues. Trimming cost V 2 bases and J 4 bases, with 18 bases left between them. CDR1 MNHNS and CDR2 SASEGT come from the germline V gene.

Regarding this clonotype: This sequence may be a read error, since a much larger clone differs from it by one base. The chain couples TRBV12-3 or TRBV12-4 to TRBJ1-2, with TRBD1 matching 10 bases. This CDR3 contains 16 residues. The CDR3 coding sequence is TGTGTCAGCAGTCCTTGGGGGACAGGGGTGACCTATGGCTACACCTTC. Translated: CVSSPWGTGVTYGYTF.

CDR3 sequence reads: CASSRAGTGVEGYTF. CDR3 nucleotides: TGTGCCAGCAGCAGAGCCGGGACAGGGGTGGAAGGCTACACCTTC. This sequence joins TRBV25-1 and TRBJ1-2, with 10 bases lining up with TRBD1. This CDR3 comprises 15 residues. V lost 6 bases and J lost 8; bases outside the gene matches: 12. Germline CDR1 MGHDK, CDR2 SYGVNS.

This clonotype was recorded only once. Relative to the germline gene, one junction end is altered; a read error may explain this. The chain couples TRBV7-9 to TRBJ2-6, with D tentatively TRBD1 (5 bases). The CDR3 totals 16 residues. Germline V gene lookup returns CDR1 SEHNR and CDR2 FQNEAQ (reference sequence). CDR3 protein: CASSSQTASGVNVLTF. CDR3 nucleotide sequence: TGTGCCAGCAGCTCCCAGACAGCGTCTGGGGTCAACGTCCTGACTTTC.

The rearrangement links TRBV4-1 to TRBJ1-2; D gene unclear. The CDR3 length is 16 residues. Trimming removed 0 bases at V and 4 bases at J, with 15 bases between. From germline, CDR1 is MGHRA and CDR2 YSYEKL. CDR3 DNA: TGCGCCAGCAGCCAAGAACCAGTTGCTATAAGCTATGGCTACACCTTC. This gives the protein CASSQEPVAISYGYTF.

This clonotype was counted between two and nine times. A read error may produce the germline difference seen at one junction end. This chain links TRBV20-1 with TRBJ2-1; TRBD2 matches 8 bases. This CDR3 region has 15 residues. CDR1 and CDR2 from the germline V gene are DFQATT and SNEGSKA (reference sequence). The CDR3 bases are TGCAGTGCTAGAGTTTCGGGGGGGAGCCTGGTTGAGAAGTTCTTC. Its translation is CSARVSGGSLVEKFF.

The CDR3 DNA reads as TGTGCCTGGAGTGTACTGATGCTAGCGGGGGTCGAGCAGTACTTC. This gives the protein CAWSVLMLAGVEQYF. The chain couples TRBV30 to TRBJ2-7; 10 bases fit TRBD2. V trimming: 0 bases; J trimming: 6 bases; junction bases outside the gene matches: 8. This CDR3 spans 15 amino acids. From germline, CDR1 is GTSNPN and CDR2 SVGIG (reference sequence).

The J gene is TRBJ2-5, the V gene TRBV12-3 or TRBV12-4; no reliable D call. This CDR3 has 14 amino acids. V was trimmed by 4 bases and J by 7 bases, leaving 16 bases between them. CDR3 amino acids: CASSSRLLKGTQYF. The DNA of the CDR3 is TGTGCCAGCAGTTCCCGACTGCTAAAGGGGACCCAGTACTTC.

This clonotype was observed a few times. The V and J genes are TRBV29-1 and TRBJ2-6; TRBD1 agrees at 7 bases. The CDR3 is 14 amino acids. CDR1 and CDR2 (germline): SQVTM, ANQGSEA. J was trimmed by 2 bases and V by 4 bases; bases with no gene match: 2. CDR3 loop: CSVVGTAGANVLTF. The CDR3 bases are TGCAGCGTTGTCGGGACAGCTGGGGCCAACGTCCTGACTTTC.

This clonotype was detected many times. The genes are TRBV5-5 and TRBJ2-1; 9 positions agree with TRBD1. Trimming cost V 0 bases and J 6 bases; bases outside gene matches: 4. This CDR3 is 15 amino acids long. Germline V gene data show CDR1 as SGHKS and CDR2 as YYEKEE (reference sequence). CDR3 in DNA: TGTGCCAGCAGCTTGGGCGGGACAGGGATCAATGAGCAGTTCTTC. This gives the protein CASSLGGTGINEQFF.

This clonotype has just a few counts. This chain links TRBV6-6 with TRBJ2-1; TRBD2 agrees at 7 bases. With V trimmed by 8 bases and J by 6 bases, 10 bases remained unmatched. The CDR3 loop spans 14 amino acids. The germline V gene encodes CDR1 MNHNY and CDR2 SVGAGI (reference sequence). The CDR3 nucleotides read TGTGCCAGCCGTGGGGCGGGAGATACCAATGAGCAGTTCTTC. This encodes CASRGAGDTNEQFF.

This clonotype was seen more than once but under ten times. The V and J genes are TRBV10-3 and TRBJ1-2; no definite D call. CDR1 and CDR2 from the germline V gene are ENHRY and SYGVKD. The length of the CDR3 is 16 residues. Trimming removed 0 bases from V and 2 bases from J, with 13 bases in between. CDR3 bases: TGTGCCATCAGTGAGTCTCTCGGTGGAAAGAACTATGGCTACACCTTC. This codes for CAISESLGGKNYGYTF.